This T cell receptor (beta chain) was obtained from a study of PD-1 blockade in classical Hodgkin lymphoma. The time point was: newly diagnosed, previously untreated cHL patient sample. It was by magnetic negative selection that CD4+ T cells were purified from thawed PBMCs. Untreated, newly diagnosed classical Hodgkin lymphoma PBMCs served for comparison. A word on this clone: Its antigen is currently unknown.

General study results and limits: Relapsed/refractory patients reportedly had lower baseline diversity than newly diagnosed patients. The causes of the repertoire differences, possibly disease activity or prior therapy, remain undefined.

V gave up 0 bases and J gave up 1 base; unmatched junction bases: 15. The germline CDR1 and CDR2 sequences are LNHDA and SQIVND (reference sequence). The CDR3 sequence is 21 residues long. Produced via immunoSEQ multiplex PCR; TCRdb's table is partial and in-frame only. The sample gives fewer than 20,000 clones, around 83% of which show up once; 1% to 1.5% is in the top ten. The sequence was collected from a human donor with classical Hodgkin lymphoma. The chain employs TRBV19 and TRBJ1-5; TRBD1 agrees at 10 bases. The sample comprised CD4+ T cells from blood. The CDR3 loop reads CASSIDQGGGTGVFSNQPQHF. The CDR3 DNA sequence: TGTGCCAGTAGTATAGATCAAGGTGGAGGGACAGGGGTATTCAGCAATCAGCCCCAGCATTTT.